These T cell receptor beta chains were read from a single sample in a study of T cells in Graves' hyperthyroidism and ophthalmopathy. TCRdb recomputed calls from the multiplex PCR reads with MiXCR, one row per CDR3 protein. The sample has fewer than 600,000 distinct CDR3 sequences, 12% to 15% seen once; the top ten hold about 15%. Input material: blood. These receptors all come from a woman aged 40 to 49 with Graves' hyperthyroidism. Each CDR3 is given with its conserved first and last residue. A D gene is named only where the DNA matches it firmly. Not every row has a clone size; where given, it reads once, few, many or a size class.

CDR3 length	D gene	V gene	clone size	J gene	CDR3 DNA	CDR3 protein
14	-	TRBV11-2	many	TRBJ2-2	TGTGCCAGCAGCGTGACGGTTTCCACCGGGGAGCTGTTTTTT	CASSVTVSTGELFF
14	-	TRBV19	few	TRBJ2-7	TGTGCCAGTAGTATAGGGGGCGCGGCCTACGAGCAGTACTTC	CASSIGGAAYEQYF
16	TRBD1	TRBV12-3/TRBV12-4	many	TRBJ2-3	TGTGCCAGCAGTTCCGGGACAGGGAATTTGGCAGATACGCAGTATTTT	CASSSGTGNLADTQYF
16	TRBD2	TRBV5-1	few	TRBJ2-1	TGCGCCAGCAGCTTTTCTAGCGGGAGGGCCGTCAATGAGCAGTTCTTC	CASSFSSGRAVNEQFF
17	TRBD2	TRBV20-1	many	TRBJ2-1	TGCAGTGCCTATACGGGACTAGCGGGGAGATCCTACAATGAGCAGTTCTTC	CSAYTGLAGRSYNEQFF
13	TRBD1	TRBV29-1	many	TRBJ1-1	TGCAGCGTCGTTACAGGGGGATTGGCTGAAGCTTTCTTT	CSVVTGGLAEAFF
17	TRBD1	TRBV6-1	many	TRBJ2-1	TGTGCCAGCAGGATCGGGACAGCGAGAAGCTATATAAATGAGCAGTTCTTC	CASRIGTARSYINEQFF
15	-	TRBV5-6	-	TRBJ1-6	TGTGCCAGCAGCTTGGTTGAGGGAGGGTCTTCACCCCTCCACTTT	CASSLVEGGSSPLHF
16	TRBD2	TRBV19	many	TRBJ2-7	TGTGCCAGTAGTTCCCGGACTAGCGGGAGGCTATACGAGCAGTACTTC	CASSSRTSGRLYEQYF
20	TRBD2	TRBV20-1	few	TRBJ2-5	TGCAGTGCTAGAGGCACGGGGCGGAGGGGGGGGACTAGCGATCAAGAGACCCAGTACTTC	CSARGTGRRGGTSDQETQYF
16	TRBD1	TRBV5-5	-	TRBJ1-1	TGTGCCAGCAGCTTGGCATGGACAGGAGGGTACACTGAAGCTTTCTTT	CASSLAWTGGYTEAFF
15	-	TRBV3-1	many	TRBJ1-2	TGTGCCAGCAGCCAAGAAAGAGGCTTAAGCTATGGCTACACCTTC	CASSQERGLSYGYTF
13	TRBD2	TRBV20-1	-	TRBJ2-2	TGCAGTCCCGGGGGGATCAACACCGGGGAGCTGTTTTTT	CSPGGINTGELFF
18	TRBD2	TRBV19	-	TRBJ2-1	TGTGCCAGTAGTAGGGGGACTAGCGGGAGCTCAGCCTACAATGAGCAGTTCTTC	CASSRGTSGSSAYNEQFF
13	-	TRBV5-1	-	TRBJ2-2	TGCGCCACCACAGAGGGGGAGGCCGGGGAGCTGTTTTTT	CATTEGEAGELFF
15	TRBD2	TRBV19	few	TRBJ2-1	TGTGCCAGTAGTCCAAGGACTAGCGGAGAAAATGAGCAGTTCTTC	CASSPRTSGENEQFF
14	-	TRBV20-1	-	TRBJ1-1	TGCAGTGCTAGGGGAGGCTCGTACGATTCCCAAGCTTTCTTT	CSARGGSYDSQAFF
15	-	TRBV28	-	TRBJ1-4	TGTGCCAGCAGGGCCGGACAGTTCTCTAATGAAAAACTGTTTTTT	CASRAGQFSNEKLFF
17	TRBD2	TRBV11-2	many	TRBJ2-1	TGTGCCAGCAGCTCCGGACTAGCGGGATCGATCTACAATGAGCAGTTCTTC	CASSSGLAGSIYNEQFF
15	TRBD2	TRBV20-1	many	TRBJ2-1	TGCAGTGCTAGTTCCGCGGTAGCGGGAAATTATGAGCAGTTCTTC	CSASSAVAGNYEQFF
14	-	TRBV11-2	many	TRBJ2-1	TGTGCCAGCAGCTCCCCGAGGGGACGGAATGAGCAGTTCTTC	CASSSPRGRNEQFF
11	-	TRBV18	-	TRBJ2-1	TGTGCCAGCTCACGTCCTGCTGAGCAGTTCTTC	CASSRPAEQFF
15	TRBD1	TRBV2	many	TRBJ1-4	TGTGCCAGCAGTGGCGGCACCGGACAGGGTGAAAAACTGTTTTTT	CASSGGTGQGEKLFF
16	TRBD1	TRBV9	-	TRBJ2-1	TGTGCCAGCAGCCCATCCCCATGGGACAGGGGAGGTGAGCAGTTCTTC	CASSPSPWDRGGEQFF
15	-	TRBV2	-	TRBJ2-3	TGTGCCAGCAGTTCCCTTTCGACGGGGACAGATACGCAGTATTTT	CASSSLSTGTDTQYF